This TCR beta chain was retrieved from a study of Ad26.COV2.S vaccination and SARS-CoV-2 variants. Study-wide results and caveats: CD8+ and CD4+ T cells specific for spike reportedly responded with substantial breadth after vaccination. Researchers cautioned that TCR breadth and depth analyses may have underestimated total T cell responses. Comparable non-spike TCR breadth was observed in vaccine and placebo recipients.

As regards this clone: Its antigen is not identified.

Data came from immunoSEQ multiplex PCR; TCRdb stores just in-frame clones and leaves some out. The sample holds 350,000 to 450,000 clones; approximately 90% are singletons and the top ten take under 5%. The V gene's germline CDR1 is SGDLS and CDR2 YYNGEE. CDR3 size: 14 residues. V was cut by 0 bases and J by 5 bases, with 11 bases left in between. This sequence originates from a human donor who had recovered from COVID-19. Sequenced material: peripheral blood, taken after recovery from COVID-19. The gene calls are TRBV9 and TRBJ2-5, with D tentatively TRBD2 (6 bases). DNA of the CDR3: TGTGCCAGCAGCGTAGCCCTCCTAGCGGAGACCCAGTACTTC. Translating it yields CASSVALLAETQYF.